The 32 T cell receptor beta chains below were found in one sample sequenced in a study of T-cell reconstitution after alpha-beta-depleted transplantation in children (dated by TCRdb to the mid-2010s). Library creation used PCR. The instrument was an Illumina HiSeq 2500. Molecular barcoding was employed in the preparation of TCR libraries, with unique molecular identifiers being used to normalize TCRbeta repertoire quantification. TCRdb ran its own pipeline on the public reads, namely fastp trimming at Q25 and MiXCR clone calling, and kept in-frame beta chains. Each CDR3 protein appears once, grouped with its most common genes and DNA. Counted in this sample were some 500,000 distinct CDR3 sequences; around 18% of them appeared once. The ten largest clones add up to roughly 3.3% of the sample. The sequenced sample was PBMCs from the stem cell graft donor, obtained from the stem cell graft. These receptors all stem from a human donor who donated a stem cell graft to a child with acute lymphoblastic leukemia.

This clonotype came up a few times. The chain recombines TRBV25-1 with TRBJ2-7; D not resolved. Germline assignment: CDR1 MGHDK and CDR2 SYGVNS. The CDR3 has 13 residues. The V end was cut by 8 bases, the J end by 0 bases, with 11 bases between. The CDR3 here is CASAPIHSYEQYF. The CDR3 DNA reads as TGTGCCAGCGCCCCCATCCACTCCTACGAGCAGTACTTC.

CDR3 in DNA: TGTGCCAGCAGTCCTTCCCTGGCTGGCAATCAGCCCCAGCATTTT. This translates into CASSPSLAGNQPQHF. The chain carries TRBV12-3 or TRBV12-4 and TRBJ1-5; D not certain. With 5 bases removed from V and 2 bases from J, the gap between germline ends came to 13 bases. CDR3 size: 15 residues.

The V gene is TRBV4-1, the J gene TRBJ2-5; D is uncertain. Germline-derived CDR1 and CDR2 are MGHRA and YSYEKL. Trimming pared 1 base from V and 1 base from J, leaving 13 bases between. The CDR3 covers 16 residues. DNA for the CDR3: TGCGCCAGCAGCCAAGCTCCGATTTCATCCCAAGAGACCCAGTACTTC. This codes for CASSQAPISSQETQYF.

In its sample, this clonotype was seen a few times. The CDR3 does not close with the conserved phenylalanine or tryptophan, likely indicating a read error. Because the CDR3's place on the DNA is in doubt, the DNA is left out and the CDR3 is given as listed by TCRdb. The V call is TRBV5-1, the J call TRBJ2-1; no DNA check was done on the table's D call, TRBD2. The CDR3 sequence runs 12 residues, both termini included. The V gene's germline CDR1 is SGHRS and CDR2 YFSETQ. The chain's CDR3 is CASSLEGLEPSV.

The chain couples TRBV19 to TRBJ2-1, with D possibly being TRBD2 (6 bases). The V gene lost 4 bases and the J gene lost 0 bases, with 25 bases spanning the gap. Germline V gene sequence: CDR1 LNHDA, CDR2 SQIVND (reference sequence). This CDR3 contains 20 residues. As DNA, the CDR3 is TGTGCCAGTAGTACTTCACTAGCCGCCTCTCGAGCGAGCTCCTACAATGAGCAGTTCTTC. Protein: CASSTSLAASRASSYNEQFF.

The chain links TRBV10-1 to TRBJ2-3; TRBD2 aligns across 10 bases. J gave up 6 bases and V 4 bases, and 10 bases lay outside the gene matches. CDR3 length: 16 amino acids. Germline V gene sequence: CDR1 WNHNN, CDR2 SYGVQD (reference sequence). The CDR3 region has the DNA TGCGCCAGCAGTGTTACTAGCGGGAAGAAATTGGATACGCAGTATTTT. Protein: CASSVTSGKKLDTQYF.

V and J are TRBV5-1 and TRBJ2-7; possible D gene TRBD1, 5 bases. Germline-derived CDR1 and CDR2 are SGHRS and YFSETQ. This CDR3 contains 14 residues. Between the trimmed V and J ends, which lost 3 bases and 0 bases, there was a span of 10 bases. CDR3: CASSYDRNSYEQYF. Here the CDR3 DNA reads TGCGCCAGCAGCTACGACAGAAACTCCTACGAGCAGTACTTC. The full variable domain, in which reference TRBV5-1 and TRBJ2-7 provide the parts outside the CDR3, is KAGVTQTPRYLIKTRGQQVTLSCSPISGHRSVSWYQQTPGQGLQFLFEYFSETQRNKGNFPGRFSGRQFSNSRSEMNVSTLELGDSALYLCASSYDRNSYEQYFGPGTRLTVT.

This clonotype was detected only a few times. V usage is TRBV28 and J usage is TRBJ2-3, with D perhaps matching TRBD1 (6 bases). Trimming stripped 9 bases from V and 0 bases from J, with 22 bases between. CDR3 length: 17 residues. Germline V gives CDR1 MDHEN, CDR2 SYDVKM. The CDR3 bases are TGTGCCAGTGTTACAGGGATAGAAGCCGGGAGCACAGATACGCAGTATTTT. The encoded protein is CASVTGIEAGSTDTQYF.

This clonotype was recorded many times. The CDR3 loop reads CSCSGGLAGGQQGRYEQFF. The CDR3 region has the DNA TGCAGTTGCTCAGGAGGACTAGCGGGAGGGCAACAGGGACGGTATGAGCAGTTCTTC. The V gene is TRBV20-1, the J gene TRBJ2-1, with 15 positions matching TRBD2. This CDR3 spans 19 amino acids. Germline V lookup: CDR1 DFQATT, CDR2 SNEGSKA (reference sequence). V was clipped by 8 bases and J by 8 bases; unmatched bases: 22.

This clonotype was counted a few times. The DNA of the CDR3 is TGCAGCGTTGAATTCAGTGGGGGCCAGTATTTT. Its translation: CSVEFSGGQYF. The chain employs TRBV29-1 and TRBJ2-3; D perhaps matches TRBD1 (6 bases). Trimming cost V 2 bases and J 12 bases, with 12 bases left between them. Per the germline V gene, CDR1 is SQVTM and CDR2 is ANQGSEA. The CDR3 is 11 amino acids.

The gene calls are TRBV3-1 and TRBJ2-2; D not certain. This CDR3 is 14 amino acids long. The germline V gene encodes CDR1 LGHDT and CDR2 YNNKEL (reference sequence). Trimming removed 0 bases at V and 2 bases at J, with 4 bases between. The CDR3 DNA reads TGTGCCAGCAGCCAAGACGACAACACCGGGGAGCTGTTTTTT. Translating it yields CASSQDDNTGELFF.

The genes are TRBV7-2 and TRBJ2-5, with a weak D call TRBD2 (5 bases). Germline CDR1 is SGHTA and CDR2 is FQGNSA. Trimming cost V 3 bases and J 4 bases, with 15 bases left between them. The CDR3 extends over 15 amino acids. In nucleotides, the CDR3 is TGTGCCAGCAGCTTCGGGCGAGGGAATTCAGAGACCCAGTACTTC. It is translated as CASSFGRGNSETQYF.

This clonotype appeared a few times. The chain employs TRBV28 and TRBJ2-5; 9 nucleotides match TRBD1. The germline V gene encodes CDR1 MDHEN and CDR2 SYDVKM. J gave up 2 bases and V 3 bases, and 10 bases lay outside the gene matches. The CDR3 consists of 17 residues. CDR3 residues: CASSFSRTGVRQETQYF. As DNA, the CDR3 is TGTGCCAGCAGTTTTTCTCGGACAGGGGTGCGACAAGAGACCCAGTACTTC. Full variable domain (missing parts from reference TRBV28 and TRBJ2-5): DVKVTQSSRYLVKRTGEKVFLECVQDMDHENMFWYRQDPGLGLRLIYFSYDVKMKEKGDIPEGYSVSREKKERFSLILESASTNQTSMYLCASSFSRTGVRQETQYFGPGTRLLVL.

A few counts support this clonotype. This chain uses TRBV6-5 with TRBJ2-1, with D unclear. CDR3 size: 15 residues. V lost 0 bases, J lost 0 bases, and 6 bases lay in between. Per germline, CDR1 MNHEY and CDR2 SVGAGI. CDR3 amino acids: CASSYSTSSYNEQFF. The CDR3 coding sequence is TGTGCCAGCAGTTACTCCACCAGCTCCTACAATGAGCAGTTCTTC.

This clonotype was seen only a few times. The genes are TRBV18 and TRBJ1-1, with unresolved D. CDR1 is KGHSH, CDR2 LQKENI, per germline. Trimming left V 5 bases short and J 2 bases short, with 12 bases between. The CDR3 totals 14 residues. For the CDR3, the DNA is TGTGCCAGCTCAAGAAGCCCCACCAACACTGAAGCTTTCTTT. It yields the protein CASSRSPTNTEAFF.

This sequence joins TRBV12-3 or TRBV12-4 and TRBJ1-1; D unclear. V lost 3 bases and J 0 bases, leaving 8 bases between the germline ends. The CDR3 consists of 14 residues. The DNA of the CDR3 is TGTGCCAGCAGTTTCTTCCCCGTGAACACTGAAGCTTTCTTT. As protein: CASSFFPVNTEAFF.

The V call is TRBV27, the J call TRBJ2-7, with a tentative D call TRBD1 (5 bases). The V end was cut by 5 bases, the J end by 0 bases, with 17 bases between. This CDR3 contains 16 residues. Germline CDR1 is MNHEY and CDR2 is SMNVEV (reference sequence). The CDR3 bases are TGTGCCAGCAGTAGGGGCGGCAGGTCGAGCTCCTACGAGCAGTACTTC. It translates to CASSRGGRSSSYEQYF.

The rearrangement uses TRBV7-2 and TRBJ2-5; TRBD2 matches 13 bases. V was clipped by 4 bases and J by 3 bases; unmatched bases: 5. Per the germline V gene, CDR1 is SGHTA and CDR2 is FQGNSA. This CDR3 has 16 residues. The CDR3 here is CASSSWTSGGEETQYF. In DNA, the CDR3 is TGTGCCAGCAGCTCCTGGACTAGCGGGGGCGAAGAGACCCAGTACTTC.

CDR3 in amino acids: CSVAGGPTSSYNEQFF. The CDR3 bases are TGCAGCGTTGCGGGAGGGCCTACGAGCTCCTACAATGAGCAGTTCTTC. The rearrangement links TRBV29-1 to TRBJ2-1; 8 bases are a match to TRBD2. CDR1 is SQVTM and CDR2 is ANQGSEA in the germline V gene. This CDR3 comprises 16 residues. V lost 4 bases to trimming and J lost 0 bases; unmatched junction nucleotides: 8.

This clonotype was observed a single time. The chain has TRBV13 and TRBJ2-3; D is unclear. The CDR3 is 15 amino acids. The ends were cut back, 1 base at V and 4 bases at J, with 12 bases in the middle. Germline V lookup: CDR1 PRHDT, CDR2 FYEKMQ (reference sequence). CDR3 sequence: CASSLVSPRADTQYF. CDR3 DNA: TGTGCCAGCAGCTTAGTTTCTCCACGCGCAGATACGCAGTATTTT.

CDR3 sequence reads: CSAQSWVKDYGYTF. In nucleotides, the CDR3 is TGCAGCGCCCAATCGTGGGTAAAGGACTATGGCTACACCTTC. V is TRBV29-1 and J is TRBJ1-2; D remains unclear. The CDR3 consists of 14 residues. V gave up 7 bases and J gave up 3 bases, with 18 bases separating them. CDR1 SQVTM and CDR2 ANQGSEA come from the germline V gene.

V usage is TRBV11-2 and J usage is TRBJ1-1, with D possibly matching TRBD1 (5 bases). Germline V CDR1 and CDR2: SGHAT, FQNNGV. The CDR3 loop spans 15 amino acids. Trimming removed 1 base from V and 2 bases from J, with 11 bases in between. CDR3 sequence: CASSLAGGINTEAFF. The CDR3 coding sequence is TGTGCCAGCAGCTTAGCTGGGGGAATTAACACTGAAGCTTTCTTT.

J is TRBJ2-3 and V is TRBV20-1; D gene ambiguous. The length of the CDR3 is 12 residues. The germline V gene encodes CDR1 DFQATT and CDR2 SNEGSKA (reference sequence). V lost 0 bases and J 11 bases, leaving 12 bases between the germline ends. DNA of the CDR3: TGCAGTGCTAGAGATTGGGGTATTGGGCAGTATTTT. Translating it yields CSARDWGIGQYF.

This clonotype was found a few times. The rearrangement links TRBV15 to TRBJ2-1, with D possibly TRBD2 on 6 matching bases. The CDR3 sequence is 15 residues long. Trimming removed 3 bases from V and 0 bases from J, with 9 bases in between. Germline V CDR1 and CDR2: LNHNV, YYDKDF (reference sequence). The CDR3 nucleotides read TGTGCCACCAGCAGTACCGGGGGCTCCTACAATGAGCAGTTCTTC. Protein: CATSSTGGSYNEQFF.

This clonotype was observed a few times. The chain is built from TRBV5-6 and TRBJ2-2; 11 nucleotides agree with TRBD2. Germline CDR1 and CDR2: SGHDT and YYEEEE. The CDR3 runs 16 residues. With V trimmed by 4 bases and J by 4 bases, 6 bases remained unmatched. The CDR3 sequence: CASSPITSGSTGELFF. CDR3 nucleotide sequence: TGTGCCAGCAGCCCCATAACTAGCGGGAGCACCGGGGAGCTGTTTTTT. Together with reference TRBV5-6 and TRBJ2-2, the CDR3 gives the full variable domain: DAGVTQSPTHLIKTRGQQVTLRCSPKSGHDTVSWYQQALGQGPQFIFQYYEEEERQRGNFPDRFSGHQFPNYSSELNVNALLLGDSALYLCASSPITSGSTGELFFGEGSRLTVL.

V is TRBV6-2 or TRBV6-3 and J is TRBJ2-5, with 7 bases identical to TRBD2. The CDR3 runs to 13 residues. Germline V CDR1 and CDR2: MNHEY, SVGEGT. Trimming removed 6 bases from V and 1 base from J; junction bases left unmatched: 2. Written as DNA, the CDR3 is TGTGCCAGCAGCATAGCGGGCCAAGAGACCCAGTACTTC. Translated: CASSIAGQETQYF.

V gene TRBV20-1 combines with J gene TRBJ2-7, with D maybe TRBD2 (6 bases). The germline V gene encodes CDR1 DFQATT and CDR2 SNEGSKA (reference sequence). This CDR3 has 13 residues. V lost 1 base, J lost 1 base, and 8 bases lay in between. This CDR3 reads CSARAAGSYEQYF. In DNA form, the CDR3 reads TGCAGTGCTAGAGCGGCGGGGTCCTACGAGCAGTACTTC.

Only a few counts were recorded for this clonotype. This chain uses TRBV12-3 or TRBV12-4 with TRBJ2-5; D is unclear. The CDR3 is 15 residues long. Trimming pared 3 bases from V and 4 bases from J, leaving 15 bases between. CDR3 protein: CASSFYRFEGETQYF. CDR3 sequence (DNA): TGTGCCAGCAGTTTTTATCGTTTCGAAGGAGAGACCCAGTACTTC.

V gene TRBV20-1 combines with J gene TRBJ2-7; 9 nucleotides line up with TRBD2. Per the germline V gene, CDR1 is DFQATT and CDR2 is SNEGSKA (reference sequence). CDR3 size: 15 residues. The junction had 10 bases not matched to a gene; V was cut back by 5 bases and J by 2 bases. The CDR3 protein is CSAGPSGVGAYEQYF. The CDR3 DNA reads as TGCAGTGCTGGACCTAGCGGGGTTGGGGCCTACGAGCAGTACTTC.

A few counts support this clonotype. This rearrangement joins TRBV4-1 to TRBJ2-5; D is ambiguous. Trimming removed 0 bases at V and 5 bases at J, with 7 bases between. The germline V gene has CDR1 MGHRA and CDR2 YSYEKL. This CDR3 is built from 13 residues. DNA for the CDR3: TGCGCCAGCAGCCAAGATACAGAGGAGACCCAGTACTTC. It specifies CASSQDTEETQYF.

This clonotype was found a few times. The chain combines TRBV4-2 with TRBJ2-4; 8 bases align to TRBD2. This CDR3 comprises 15 residues. With 0 bases clipped from V and 9 bases from J, the junction kept 7 bases outside the gene matches. Germline V gene sequence: CDR1 LGHNA, CDR2 YNFKEQ. The CDR3 nucleotides are TGTGCCAGCAGCCAAGATCTCGGACTAGCAATCATTCAGTACTTC. Translating it yields CASSQDLGLAIIQYF.

V is TRBV12-3 or TRBV12-4 and J is TRBJ1-2; D is possibly TRBD1 (5 bases). The CDR3 is 15 residues long. Trimming stripped 8 bases from V and 5 bases from J, with 21 bases between. The CDR3 DNA is TGTGCCAGCGGGGGGTCTGATTATTTTGAATATGGCTACACCTTC. It specifies CASGGSDYFEYGYTF.